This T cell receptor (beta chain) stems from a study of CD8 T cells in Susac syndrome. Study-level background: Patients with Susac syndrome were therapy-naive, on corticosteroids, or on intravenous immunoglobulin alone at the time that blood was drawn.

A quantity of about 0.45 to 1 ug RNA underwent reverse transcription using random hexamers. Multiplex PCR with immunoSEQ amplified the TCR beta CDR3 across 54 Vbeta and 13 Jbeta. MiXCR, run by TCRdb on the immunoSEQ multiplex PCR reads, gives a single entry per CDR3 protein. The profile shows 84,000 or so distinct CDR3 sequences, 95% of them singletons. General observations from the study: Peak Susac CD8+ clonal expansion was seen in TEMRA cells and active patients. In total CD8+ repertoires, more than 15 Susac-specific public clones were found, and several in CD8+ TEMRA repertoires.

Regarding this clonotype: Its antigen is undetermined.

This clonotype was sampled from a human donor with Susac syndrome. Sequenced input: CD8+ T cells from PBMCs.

The CDR3 sequence is CAWSSLSNQPQHF. The CDR3 DNA reads as TGTGCCTGGAGTTCTCTTAGCAATCAGCCCCAGCATTTT. This chain uses TRBV30 with TRBJ1-5; D call uncertain. V was clipped by 2 bases and J by 0 bases, with 5 bases between them. This CDR3 has 13 amino acids. Germline V gene sequence: CDR1 GTSNPN, CDR2 SVGIG (reference sequence).